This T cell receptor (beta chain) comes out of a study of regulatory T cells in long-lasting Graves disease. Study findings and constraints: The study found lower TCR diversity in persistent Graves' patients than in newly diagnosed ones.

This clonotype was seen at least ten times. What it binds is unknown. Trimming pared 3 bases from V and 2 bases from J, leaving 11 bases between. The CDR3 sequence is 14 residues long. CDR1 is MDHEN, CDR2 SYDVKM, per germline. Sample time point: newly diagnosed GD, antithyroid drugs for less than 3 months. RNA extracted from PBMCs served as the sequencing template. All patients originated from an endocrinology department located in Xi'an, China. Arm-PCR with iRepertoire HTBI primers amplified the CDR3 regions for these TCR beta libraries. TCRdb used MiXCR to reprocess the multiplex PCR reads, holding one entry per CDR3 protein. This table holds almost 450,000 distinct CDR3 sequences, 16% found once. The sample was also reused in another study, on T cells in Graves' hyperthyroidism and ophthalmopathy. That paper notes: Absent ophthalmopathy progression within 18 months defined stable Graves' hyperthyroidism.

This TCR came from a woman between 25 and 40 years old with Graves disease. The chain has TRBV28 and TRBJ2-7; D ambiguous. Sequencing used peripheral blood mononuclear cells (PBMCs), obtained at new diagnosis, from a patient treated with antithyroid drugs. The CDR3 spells CASSFDGFAYEQYF. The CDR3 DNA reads TGTGCCAGCAGTTTTGATGGGTTTGCCTACGAGCAGTACTTC.